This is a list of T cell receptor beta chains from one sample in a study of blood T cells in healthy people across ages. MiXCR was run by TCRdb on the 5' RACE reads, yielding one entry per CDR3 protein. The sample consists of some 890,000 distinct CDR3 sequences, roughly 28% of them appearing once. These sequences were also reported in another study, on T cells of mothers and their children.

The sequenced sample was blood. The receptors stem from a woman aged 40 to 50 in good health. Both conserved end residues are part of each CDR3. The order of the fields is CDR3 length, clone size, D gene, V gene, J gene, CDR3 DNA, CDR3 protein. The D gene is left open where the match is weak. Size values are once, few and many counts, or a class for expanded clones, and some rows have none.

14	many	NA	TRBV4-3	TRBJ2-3	TGCGCCAGCAGCGAATGGGAACACACAGATACGCAGTATTTT	CASSEWEHTDTQYF
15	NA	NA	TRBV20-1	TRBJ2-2	TGCAGTGCTAGATCGGGGGGCATTGGCACCGGGGAGCTGTTTTTT	CSARSGGIGTGELFF
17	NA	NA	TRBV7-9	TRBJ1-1	TGTGCCAGCAGCTTCATCAAAGGGGCCCTACCGAACACTGAAGCTTTCTTT	CASSFIKGALPNTEAFF
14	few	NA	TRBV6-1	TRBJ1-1	TGTGCCAGCAGTGAAAGGGGGAGGGCGACTGAAGCTTTCTTT	CASSERGRATEAFF
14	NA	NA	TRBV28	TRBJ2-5	TGTGCCGGCAGCCCCAGACAGATACAAGAGACCCAGTACTTC	CAGSPRQIQETQYF
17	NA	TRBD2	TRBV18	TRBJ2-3	TGTGCCAGCTCACCAAGGTCTAGCGGGGGAAGCACAGATACGCAGTATTTT	CASSPRSSGGSTDTQYF
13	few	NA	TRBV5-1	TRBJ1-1	TGCGCCAGCGGCTTTGGTGGGGTCACTGAAGCTTTCTTT	CASGFGGVTEAFF
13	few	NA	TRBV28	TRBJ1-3	TGTGCCAGCAGTTTCCCCTCTGGAAACACCATATATTTT	CASSFPSGNTIYF
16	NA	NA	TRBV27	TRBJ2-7	TGTGCCAGCAGTCCAGGGGATTCGACACGGGAGGACGAGCAGTACTTC	CASSPGDSTREDEQYF
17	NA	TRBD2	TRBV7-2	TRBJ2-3	TGTGCCAGCAGCTCGCTAGCGGGAGGGTGGATTACAGATACGCAGTATTTT	CASSSLAGGWITDTQYF
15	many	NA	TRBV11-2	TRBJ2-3	TGTGCCAGCAGCTTAGCAGGGGCGGGCACAGATACGCAGTATTTT	CASSLAGAGTDTQYF
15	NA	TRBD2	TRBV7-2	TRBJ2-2	TGTGCCAGCAGGGGACTAGCGGGGGGGGCCGGGGAGCTGTTTTTT	CASRGLAGGAGELFF
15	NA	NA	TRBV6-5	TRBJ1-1	TGTGCCAGCAGTGAAGTAGGGGGTGCGAACACTGAAGCTTTCTTT	CASSEVGGANTEAFF
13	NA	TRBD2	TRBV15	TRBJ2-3	TGTGCCACCAGCAGGGACCGGGGGGGAAATCAGTATTTT	CATSRDRGGNQYF
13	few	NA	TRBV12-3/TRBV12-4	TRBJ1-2	TGTGCCAGCAGTTTGGAGGGGACCTATGGCTACACCTTC	CASSLEGTYGYTF
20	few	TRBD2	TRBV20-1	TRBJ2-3	TGCAGTGCTAGAGAGACCACCGGGACTAGCCGTAGACTTAGCACAGATACGCAGTATTTT	CSARETTGTSRRLSTDTQYF
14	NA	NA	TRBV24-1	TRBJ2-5	TGTGCCACCAGTGATCCAAACAGGGCCGAGACCCAGTACTTC	CATSDPNRAETQYF
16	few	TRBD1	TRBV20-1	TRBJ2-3	TGCAGTGCTAGCGACGTCCCGGGACAGGGAACAGATACGCAGTATTTT	CSASDVPGQGTDTQYF
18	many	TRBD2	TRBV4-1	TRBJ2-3	TGCGCCAGCAGCCAAGGCTCACAAGCGGGGGCAAAGTCAGATACGCAGTATTTT	CASSQGSQAGAKSDTQYF
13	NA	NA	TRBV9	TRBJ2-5	TGTGCCAGCGGCGTAGATGTAGGAGAGACCCAGTACTTC	CASGVDVGETQYF
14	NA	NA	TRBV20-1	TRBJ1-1	TGCAGTGCTAGAGGACAGTTAGACAACACTGAAGCTTTCTTT	CSARGQLDNTEAFF
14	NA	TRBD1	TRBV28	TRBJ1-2	TGTGCCAGCAGTTTAACCGGGACAGGGTGGCTAGACACCTTC	CASSLTGTGWLDTF
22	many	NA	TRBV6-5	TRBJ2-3	TGTGCCAGCAGTTACCGGCAGGGAGGCCCTATCCCTGTGTTTACTGGCACAGATACGCAGTATTTT	CASSYRQGGPIPVFTGTDTQYF
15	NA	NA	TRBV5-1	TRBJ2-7	TGCGCCAGCAGCCCCCAAGGGGGGGGCTACAATGAGCAGTACTTC	CASSPQGGGYNEQYF